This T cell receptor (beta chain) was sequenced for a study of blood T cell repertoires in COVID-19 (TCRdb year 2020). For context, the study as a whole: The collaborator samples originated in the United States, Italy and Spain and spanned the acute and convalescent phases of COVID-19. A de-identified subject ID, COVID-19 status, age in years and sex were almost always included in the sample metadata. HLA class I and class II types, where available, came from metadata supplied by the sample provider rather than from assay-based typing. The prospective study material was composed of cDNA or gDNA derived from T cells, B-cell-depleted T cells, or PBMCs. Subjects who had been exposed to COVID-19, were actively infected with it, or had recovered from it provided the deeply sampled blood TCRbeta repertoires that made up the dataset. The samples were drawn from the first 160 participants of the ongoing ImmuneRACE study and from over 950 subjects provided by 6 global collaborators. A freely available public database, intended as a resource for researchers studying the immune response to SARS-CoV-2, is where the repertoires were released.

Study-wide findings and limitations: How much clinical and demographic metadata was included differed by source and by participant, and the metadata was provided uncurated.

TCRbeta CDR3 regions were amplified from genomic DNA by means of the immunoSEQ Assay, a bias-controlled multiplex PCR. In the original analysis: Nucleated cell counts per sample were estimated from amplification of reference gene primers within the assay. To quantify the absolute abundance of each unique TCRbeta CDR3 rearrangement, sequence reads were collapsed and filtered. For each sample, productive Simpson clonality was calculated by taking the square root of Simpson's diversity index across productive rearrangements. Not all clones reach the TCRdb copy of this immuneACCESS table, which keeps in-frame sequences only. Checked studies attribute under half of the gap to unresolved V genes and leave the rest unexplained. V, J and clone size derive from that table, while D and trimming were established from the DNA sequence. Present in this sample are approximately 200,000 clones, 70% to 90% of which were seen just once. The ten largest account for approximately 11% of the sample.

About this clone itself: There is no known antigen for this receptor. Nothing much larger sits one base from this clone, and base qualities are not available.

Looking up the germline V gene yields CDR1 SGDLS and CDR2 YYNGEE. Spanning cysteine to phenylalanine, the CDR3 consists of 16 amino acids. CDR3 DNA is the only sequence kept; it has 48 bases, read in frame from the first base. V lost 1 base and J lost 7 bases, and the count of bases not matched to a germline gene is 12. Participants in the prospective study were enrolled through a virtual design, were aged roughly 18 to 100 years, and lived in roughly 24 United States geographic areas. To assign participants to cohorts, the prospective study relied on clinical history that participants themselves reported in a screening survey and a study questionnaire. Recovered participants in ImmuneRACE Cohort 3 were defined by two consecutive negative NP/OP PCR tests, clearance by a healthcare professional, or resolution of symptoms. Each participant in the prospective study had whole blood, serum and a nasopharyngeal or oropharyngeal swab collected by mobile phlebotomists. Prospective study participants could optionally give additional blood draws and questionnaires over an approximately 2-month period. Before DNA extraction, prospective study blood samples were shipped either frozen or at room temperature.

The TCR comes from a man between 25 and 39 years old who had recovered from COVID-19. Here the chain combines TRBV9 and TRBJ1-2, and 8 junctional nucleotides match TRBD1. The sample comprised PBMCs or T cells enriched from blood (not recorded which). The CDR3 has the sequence CASSVTQVPGTGGYTF. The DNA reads TGTGCCAGCAGCGTAACACAGGTCCCGGGGACAGGTGGCTACACCTTC.